This is a list of T cell receptor beta chains from one sample in a study of cytomegalovirus exposure and HLA in healthy donors. The protocol was immunoSEQ multiplex PCR, while the TCRdb copy is restricted to in-frame clones and leaves out a portion. Of approximately 170,000 clones in the sample, around 85% were seen once. Sequencing was done on a sample of PBMCs. The receptors shown here come from a boy aged 2 to 10 in good health and CMV-seronegative. The CDR3 runs from the conserved cysteine through the conserved F or W. Fields, in order: D gene, V gene, clone size, J gene, CDR3 protein, CDR3 DNA. The D gene is left open where the match is weak. Where a row states a size, it is once, few, many or the class of an expanded clone; other rows omit it.

D gene: -; V gene: TRBV11-2; clone size: few; J gene: TRBJ2-3; CDR3 protein: CASSPHLARGTDTQYF; CDR3 DNA: TGTGCCAGCAGCCCCCACCTAGCGCGGGGCACAGATACGCAGTATTTT
D gene: -; V gene: TRBV21-1; clone size: -; J gene: TRBJ2-7; CDR3 protein: CASSKVWLAGAHEQYF; CDR3 DNA: TGTGCCAGCAGCAAAGTGTGGCTAGCGGGAGCCCACGAGCAGTACTTC
D gene: TRBD2; V gene: TRBV5-1; clone size: once; J gene: TRBJ2-1; CDR3 protein: CASSLRGGADEQFF; CDR3 DNA: TGCGCCAGCAGCTTGCGGGGGGGGGCAGATGAGCAGTTCTTC
D gene: TRBD1; V gene: TRBV19; clone size: -; J gene: TRBJ2-6; CDR3 protein: CATRTGLSGANVLTF; CDR3 DNA: TGTGCCACCAGGACAGGCCTCTCTGGGGCCAACGTCCTGACTTTC
D gene: -; V gene: TRBV5-1; clone size: -; J gene: TRBJ2-1; CDR3 protein: CASSLEGGPYEQFF; CDR3 DNA: TGCGCCAGCAGCTTGGAGGGAGGACCGTATGAGCAGTTCTTC
D gene: -; V gene: TRBV28; clone size: -; J gene: TRBJ1-2; CDR3 protein: CASRRGGYGYTF; CDR3 DNA: TGTGCCAGCAGGAGGGGGGGGTATGGCTACACCTTC
D gene: TRBD2; V gene: TRBV28; clone size: -; J gene: TRBJ2-2; CDR3 protein: CASTYRLALSTGELFF; CDR3 DNA: TGTGCCAGCACCTATCGACTAGCGCTGAGCACCGGGGAGCTGTTTTTT
D gene: -; V gene: TRBV27; clone size: -; J gene: TRBJ2-1; CDR3 protein: CASSFLHEQFF; CDR3 DNA: TGTGCCAGCAGTTTTCTCCATGAGCAGTTCTTC
D gene: -; V gene: TRBV13; clone size: -; J gene: TRBJ2-2; CDR3 protein: CASSRGTTGELFF; CDR3 DNA: TGTGCCAGCAGCAGGGGGACCACCGGGGAGCTGTTTTTT
D gene: TRBD1; V gene: TRBV5-1; clone size: -; J gene: TRBJ1-4; CDR3 protein: CASSPLQGNEKLFF; CDR3 DNA: TGCGCCAGCAGCCCATTACAGGGGAATGAAAAACTGTTTTTT
D gene: TRBD1; V gene: TRBV28; clone size: few; J gene: TRBJ1-3; CDR3 protein: CASSIRGLGSGNTIYF; CDR3 DNA: TGTGCCAGCAGTATCAGGGGGCTAGGCTCTGGAAACACCATATATTTT
D gene: TRBD2; V gene: TRBV29-1; clone size: -; J gene: TRBJ2-1; CDR3 protein: CSVALAGVYNEQFF; CDR3 DNA: TGCAGCGTCGCCCTAGCGGGGGTATACAATGAGCAGTTCTTC
D gene: -; V gene: TRBV28; clone size: -; J gene: TRBJ2-1; CDR3 protein: CASSLAHEQFF; CDR3 DNA: TGTGCCAGCAGTCTAGCCCATGAGCAGTTCTTC
D gene: -; V gene: TRBV18; clone size: -; J gene: TRBJ2-1; CDR3 protein: CASSPPYRQLDNNEQFF; CDR3 DNA: TGTGCCAGCTCACCACCGTATCGACAGTTGGACAACAATGAGCAGTTCTTC
D gene: -; V gene: TRBV6-1; clone size: -; J gene: TRBJ2-1; CDR3 protein: CASTYGAQDEQFF; CDR3 DNA: TGTGCCAGCACGTATGGGGCGCAGGATGAGCAGTTCTTC
D gene: -; V gene: TRBV27; clone size: -; J gene: TRBJ2-1; CDR3 protein: CASSLSRGEQFF; CDR3 DNA: TGTGCCAGCAGTTTATCTCGAGGGGAGCAGTTCTTC
D gene: -; V gene: TRBV6-1; clone size: -; J gene: TRBJ1-1; CDR3 protein: CASSEVANTEAFF; CDR3 DNA: TGTGCCAGCAGTGAAGTGGCGAACACTGAAGCTTTCTTT
D gene: TRBD1; V gene: TRBV4-1; clone size: -; J gene: TRBJ2-1; CDR3 protein: CASSQAGTGVNEQFF; CDR3 DNA: TGCGCCAGCAGCCAAGCCGGGACAGGGGTCAATGAGCAGTTCTTC
D gene: TRBD1; V gene: TRBV19; clone size: -; J gene: TRBJ1-5; CDR3 protein: CASRGQGESNQPQHF; CDR3 DNA: TGTGCCAGTAGGGGACAGGGGGAAAGCAATCAGCCCCAGCATTTT
D gene: TRBD2; V gene: TRBV27; clone size: -; J gene: TRBJ2-3; CDR3 protein: CASSLSAAGGSDTQYF; CDR3 DNA: TGTGCCAGCAGTTTATCCGCAGCGGGAGGTTCCGATACGCAGTATTTT
D gene: TRBD1; V gene: TRBV29-1; clone size: -; J gene: TRBJ1-2; CDR3 protein: CSVDPGTGGVYGYTF; CDR3 DNA: TGCAGCGTTGACCCCGGGACAGGGGGCGTCTATGGCTACACCTTC
D gene: TRBD1; V gene: TRBV19; clone size: -; J gene: TRBJ1-2; CDR3 protein: CASTQDRVGYGYTF; CDR3 DNA: TGTGCCAGTACTCAAGACAGGGTGGGCTATGGCTACACCTTC
D gene: TRBD1; V gene: TRBV29-1; clone size: -; J gene: TRBJ2-1; CDR3 protein: CSVGSAGGSYNEQFF; CDR3 DNA: TGCAGCGTTGGTTCGGCAGGGGGCTCCTACAATGAGCAGTTCTTC